This TCR beta chain was documented in a study of regulatory T cells in long-lasting Graves disease. According to the study, TCR beta libraries were built with iRepertoire HTBI primers and CDR3-region Arm-PCR. TCRdb used MiXCR to reprocess the multiplex PCR reads, holding one entry per CDR3 protein. This sample has 300,000 to 400,000 distinct CDR3 sequences, with 18% found just once. With regard to this clonotype: Its antigen is unknown.

Regarding the study as a whole: Comparison showed that persistent patients shared more public clonotypes (about 2,700) than new patients (966).

Germline lookup yields CDR1 SQVTM and CDR2 ANQGSEA. With 6 bases removed from V and 6 bases from J, the gap between germline ends came to 21 bases. The CDR3 is made up of 14 amino acids. Time point meaning: newly diagnosed GD, antithyroid drugs for less than 3 months. Scientists built the TCR library using RNA that was extracted from PBMCs. Recruitment took place at an endocrinology department in Xi'an, China. The chain employs TRBV29-1 and TRBJ2-7; D is perhaps TRBD2 (6 bases). The sample consisted of peripheral blood mononuclear cells (PBMCs), taken at new diagnosis, from a patient treated with antithyroid drugs. This clonotype was obtained from a female donor with Graves disease. The CDR3 DNA sequence: TGCAGCGTGGCCCTGGGCCAGCCGGGAGTCGAGCAGTACTTC. It codes for CSVALGQPGVEQYF.